The TCR beta chain under discussion was sequenced for a study of CD8+CD57+ T cells in acquired aplastic anemia. V shed 5 bases and J shed 7 bases, with 15 bases lying between them. The CDR3 length is 13 residues. Germline CDR1 SGDLS, CDR2 YYNGEE. The template for TCR beta VDJ and CDR3 sequence profiling was genomic DNA. TCRdb reanalysed the reads using MiXCR and keeps one entry per CDR3 protein. The sample includes 400,000 to 450,000 distinct CDR3 sequences, 55% to 70% of them seen just once. The receptor's source is a human donor in good health, serving as a control. The chain recombines TRBV9 with TRBJ1-1; D may be TRBD1 (6 bases). Sequencing was performed on sorted CD4+, CD8+, or CD8+CD57+ T cells (not recorded which) from PBMCs. In DNA, the CDR3 is TGTGCCAGCAGTGACATGACAGGTGGTGAAGCTTTCTTT. It specifies CASSDMTGGEAFF.